The 29 T cell receptor beta chains given below trace back to one sample, sequenced in a study of T cell responses to AZD1222 COVID-19 vaccine. Sequenced by immunoSEQ multiplex PCR; TCRdb stores in-frame clones only, minus some. The repertoire has 100,000 or so clones, about 88% of them found once; the top ten carry about 9.1%. The material sequenced was peripheral blood, taken on day 0 of AZD1222 vaccination. These receptors came from an adult in good health.

Worth noting for this clone: The same CDR3 also results from other DNA sequences found in this sample. The chain couples TRBV7-9 to TRBJ2-7; 7 nucleotides align to TRBD2. V trimming: 0 bases; J trimming: 1 base; junction bases outside the gene matches: 0. Germline V gives CDR1 SEHNR, CDR2 FQNEAQ (reference sequence). This CDR3 comprises 14 residues. The CDR3 DNA follows: TGTGCCAGCAGCTTAGCGGGGGGGTCCTACGAGCAGTACTTC. Its translation is CASSLAGGSYEQYF.

The rearrangement joins TRBV28 to TRBJ1-2; the match to TRBD1 covers 9 bases. V lost 4 bases and J lost 2; bases outside the gene matches: 2. Per germline, CDR1 MDHEN and CDR2 SYDVKM. This CDR3 has 14 residues. CDR3 protein: CASSSTGGNYGYTF. DNA for the CDR3: TGTGCCAGCAGTTCGACAGGGGGAAACTATGGCTACACCTTC.

V and J are TRBV18 and TRBJ2-1, with D perhaps TRBD2 (5 bases). Germline V lookup: CDR1 KGHSH, CDR2 LQKENI. Trimming removed 2 bases at V and 0 bases at J, with 8 bases between. The CDR3 has 15 residues. DNA of the CDR3: TGTGCCAGCTCACCAACGGGAAGCTCCTACAATGAGCAGTTCTTC. Amino acid sequence: CASSPTGSSYNEQFF.

This clone has just one count. The chain joins TRBV6-5 to TRBJ1-2, with TRBD1 as a possible D gene (6 bases). Trimming cost V 0 bases and J 3 bases, with 11 bases left between them. CDR3 length: 15 amino acids. Germline values: CDR1 MNHEY, CDR2 SVGAGI. The CDR3 DNA follows: TGTGCCAGCAGTTACTCCGCTAAGGGGGACTATGGCTACACCTTC. This encodes CASSYSAKGDYGYTF.

In its sample, this clone was seen once. The V call is TRBV10-3, the J call TRBJ1-1; tentatively, D is TRBD1 (5 bases). V lost 8 bases and J lost 3, with 13 bases in between. The CDR3 runs 13 residues. Germline lookup yields CDR1 ENHRY and CDR2 SYGVKD. This CDR3 reads CAIGRGRDTEAFF. The CDR3 nucleotides read TGTGCCATCGGTAGGGGACGGGACACTGAAGCTTTCTTT.

The chain combines TRBV7-9 with TRBJ2-5; 9 bases map to TRBD1. Germline V gene sequence: CDR1 SEHNR, CDR2 FQNEAQ (reference sequence). This CDR3 spans 16 amino acids. Trimming cost V 5 bases and J 7 bases; bases outside gene matches: 14. CDR3 loop: CASSHSPDRGIVTQYF. The CDR3 DNA follows: TGTGCCAGCAGCCATAGTCCGGACAGGGGTATAGTGACCCAGTACTTC.

The CDR3 loop reads CASSKPSKTQYF. DNA of the CDR3: TGTGCCAGCAGCAAGCCTTCCAAGACCCAGTACTTC. The genes are TRBV21-1 and TRBJ2-5. TRBV21-1 is annotated as a pseudogene. CDR3 size: 12 residues.

The chain combines TRBV6-2 or TRBV6-3 with TRBJ2-3; the match to TRBD2 covers 14 bases. The length of the CDR3 is 17 residues. Germline V gives CDR1 MNHEY, CDR2 SVGEGT. V lost 2 bases to trimming and J lost 1 base; unmatched junction nucleotides: 2. The DNA of the CDR3 is TGTGCCAGCAGTTACCGGGGACTAGCGGGAGGCACAGATACGCAGTATTTT. Protein product: CASSYRGLAGGTDTQYF.

The genes are TRBV19 and TRBJ1-5, with D maybe TRBD1 (5 bases). From germline, CDR1 is LNHDA and CDR2 SQIVND (reference sequence). The ends were cut back, 4 bases at V and 2 bases at J, with 9 bases in the middle. This CDR3 spans 14 amino acids. CDR3 sequence reads: CASSTGVGNQPQHF. The CDR3 nucleotides are TGTGCCAGTAGTACGGGGGTGGGCAATCAGCCCCAGCATTTT. The full variable domain, its missing parts supplied by reference TRBV19 and TRBJ1-5, is DGGITQSPKYLFRKEGQNVTLSCEQNLNHDAMYWYRQDPGQGLRLIYYSQIVNDFQKGDIAEGYSVSREKKESFPLTVTSAQKNPTAFYLCASSTGVGNQPQHFGDGTRLSIL.

The gene calls are TRBV11-1 and TRBJ2-1, with 11 bases fitting TRBD2. The V gene end was trimmed by 5 bases and the J gene end by 5 bases; junction bases not matched to a gene: 8. CDR1 and CDR2 from the germline V gene are SGHAT and FQDESV (reference sequence). The CDR3 has 16 amino acids. CDR3 loop: CASSHAQGLADNEQFF. CDR3 nucleotide sequence: TGTGCCAGCAGCCACGCACAGGGACTAGCGGACAATGAGCAGTTCTTC.

V gene TRBV16 combines with J gene TRBJ2-7, with D unclear. V lost 3 bases and J lost 4, with 4 bases in between. Germline CDR1 KGHSY, CDR2 FQNENV. This CDR3 is built from 11 residues. In nucleotides, the CDR3 is TGTGCCAGCAGCCAGGGGTACGAGCAGTACTTC. Translated, it gives CASSQGYEQYF.

This rearrangement joins TRBV7-2 to TRBJ1-5, with 9 bases aligning to TRBD1. Per the germline V gene, CDR1 is SGHTA and CDR2 is FQGNSA. V dropped 1 base and J dropped 4; count of bases not matched to a gene: 5. This CDR3 region has 16 residues. The CDR3 DNA sequence: TGTGCCAGCAGCTTAGGGGGGACAGGGACAAATCAGCCCCAGCATTTT. This translates into CASSLGGTGTNQPQHF.

The rearrangement joins TRBV2 to TRBJ1-5; D might be TRBD1 (6 bases). The germline gives CDR1 SNHLY, CDR2 FYNNEI. CDR3 length equals 14 residues. The V and J ends lost 8 bases and 3 bases respectively, with 14 bases between them. The CDR3 sequence is CASRSGVTNQPQHF. The CDR3 DNA sequence: TGTGCCAGCCGTTCAGGGGTCACCAATCAGCCCCAGCATTTT. The variable domain in full, with the rest retrieved from reference TRBV2 and TRBJ1-5, is EPEVTQTPSHQVTQMGQEVILRCVPISNHLYFYWYRQILGQKVEFLVSFYNNEISEKSEIFDDQFSVERPDGSNFTLKIRSTKLEDSAMYFCASRSGVTNQPQHFGDGTRLSIL.

DNA for the CDR3: TGTGCCAGCGGACTAGCGGGAGAGGATACGCAGTATTTT. Its translation is CASGLAGEDTQYF. The V gene is TRBV12-3 or TRBV12-4, the J gene TRBJ2-3, with 13 bases lining up with TRBD2. The CDR3 spans 13 residues. Germline trimming cut 8 bases from V and 6 bases from J; bases unmatched to any gene: 2.

This chain joins TRBV5-1 and TRBJ1-4; D is perhaps TRBD1 (5 bases). V was pared by 6 bases and J by 3 bases, with 18 bases between. CDR3 length: 16 amino acids. CDR1 is SGHRS and CDR2 is YFSETQ in the germline V gene. The CDR3 spells CASTTMGPNSNEKLFF. The CDR3 DNA reads as TGCGCCAGCACCACTATGGGGCCAAACTCTAATGAAAAACTGTTTTTT.

This chain connects TRBV28 to TRBJ1-4; D perhaps matches TRBD1 (5 bases). Trimming removed 2 bases from V and 3 bases from J, with 13 bases in between. Germline V CDR1 and CDR2: MDHEN, SYDVKM. The CDR3 runs to 16 residues. The DNA of the CDR3 is TGTGCCAGCAGTTTAGGGGTTGGGGGGGCTAATGAAAAACTGTTTTTT. Translated: CASSLGVGGANEKLFF. The full variable domain, with the rest looked up from reference TRBV28 and TRBJ1-4, is DVKVTQSSRYLVKRTGEKVFLECVQDMDHENMFWYRQDPGLGLRLIYFSYDVKMKEKGDIPEGYSVSREKKERFSLILESASTNQTSMYLCASSLGVGGANEKLFFGSGTQLSVL.

The chain uses TRBV27 and TRBJ1-2; D is unclear. The CDR3 spans 12 residues. Germline values: CDR1 MNHEY, CDR2 SMNVEV (reference sequence). V gave up 8 bases and J gave up 4 bases, with 11 bases separating them. The CDR3 loop is CASGVRGYGYTF. The CDR3 nucleotides read TGTGCCAGCGGGGTCCGGGGCTATGGCTACACCTTC.

This clone appeared a few times. The J gene is TRBJ2-5, the V gene TRBV29-1; a possible D gene is TRBD2 (6 bases). This CDR3 is built from 13 residues. From germline, CDR1 is SQVTM and CDR2 ANQGSEA. V dropped 7 bases and J dropped 1 base, with 13 bases sitting between them. The DNA for the CDR3 is TGCAGCGGGCGGTGGGGGGTCCAAGAGACCCAGTACTTC. Amino acid sequence: CSGRWGVQETQYF.

This clone was recorded only once. The chain joins TRBV27 to TRBJ1-6; D is unclear. Germline V gene sequence: CDR1 MNHEY, CDR2 SMNVEV (reference sequence). Trimming removed 2 bases at V and 6 bases at J, with 11 bases between. CDR3 length: 15 residues. The CDR3 loop is CASSLSRLGNSPLHF. In DNA, the CDR3 is TGTGCCAGCAGTTTAAGTCGGCTCGGTAATTCACCCCTCCACTTT.

The V and J genes are TRBV28 and TRBJ2-1; 13 nucleotides align to TRBD2. This CDR3 spans 14 amino acids. Germline CDR1 and CDR2: MDHEN and SYDVKM. Trimming at V came to 8 bases and at J to 7 bases, leaving 5 bases not matched to a gene. CDR3 DNA sequence: TGTGCCAGCCATGGGACTAGCGGGAAAAATGAGCAGTTCTTC. This encodes CASHGTSGKNEQFF.

This sequence joins TRBV28 and TRBJ2-2, with 9 positions matching TRBD2. This CDR3 has 15 amino acids. The germline gives CDR1 MDHEN, CDR2 SYDVKM. J was trimmed by 7 bases and V by 3 bases; bases with no gene match: 6. CDR3 in amino acids: CASSLGGRAIGELFF. DNA for the CDR3: TGTGCCAGCAGTTTGGGCGGGAGGGCCATCGGGGAGCTGTTTTTT.

A note on this clone: In the same sample, other DNA sequences code for this CDR3. CDR3 coding DNA: TGTGCCAGCAGCTCGGGACAGAACACTGAAGCTTTCTTT. This gives the protein CASSSGQNTEAFF. This chain uses TRBV7-2 with TRBJ1-1, with D perhaps TRBD1 (6 bases). Germline assignment: CDR1 SGHTA and CDR2 FQGNSA. CDR3 length: 13 amino acids. V was clipped by 4 bases and J by 1 base, with 7 bases between them.

This clone was picked up one time. The rearrangement uses TRBV6-6 and TRBJ2-7; 9 bases agree with TRBD1. In germline, CDR1 is MNHNY, CDR2 SVGAGI (reference sequence). The CDR3 spans 14 residues. The J segment lost 3 bases and the V segment lost 7 bases, leaving 7 bases of the junction unmatched. DNA for the CDR3: TGTGCCAGCACGCAGGGGACAGGGAACTACGAGCAGTACTTC. Protein product: CASTQGTGNYEQYF.

The chain couples TRBV5-3 to TRBJ2-6; D perhaps matches TRBD1 (5 bases). TRBV5-3 is an ORF for which the function is uncertain. The V end lost 4 bases, the J end lost 2 bases, and 10 bases lay between the germline ends. The CDR3 covers 15 residues. CDR3 region: CARSGRQTGANVLTF. The DNA of the CDR3 is TGTGCCAGAAGCGGTAGACAGACTGGGGCCAACGTCCTGACTTTC.

The chain recombines TRBV7-9 with TRBJ2-1, with D perhaps TRBD1 (5 bases). The V end was cut by 7 bases, the J end by 3 bases, with 13 bases between. CDR3 size: 14 residues. In germline, CDR1 is SEHNR, CDR2 FQNEAQ (reference sequence). The CDR3 is CASKGRIVYNEQFF. As DNA, the CDR3 is TGTGCCAGCAAGGGGCGGATCGTCTACAATGAGCAGTTCTTC.

CDR3 nucleotide sequence: TGTGCCAGCAGCGTAGGGGAAGGAGTCGAGCAGTACTTC. This encodes CASSVGEGVEQYF. The chain couples TRBV9 to TRBJ2-7; D not certain. The germline V gene encodes CDR1 SGDLS and CDR2 YYNGEE. The CDR3 has 13 amino acids. V was trimmed by 0 bases and J by 6 bases, leaving 10 bases between them.

The chain carries TRBV5-1 and TRBJ2-5; 9 nucleotides agree with TRBD2. Germline CDR1 and CDR2: SGHRS and YFSETQ. V was clipped by 1 base and J by 4 bases; unmatched bases: 5. The CDR3 is made up of 15 amino acids. The CDR3 is CASSLSGGRGETQYF. In DNA, the CDR3 is TGCGCCAGCAGCTTGAGTGGCGGGAGGGGAGAGACCCAGTACTTC.

The V call is TRBV27, the J call TRBJ2-2; TRBD1 aligns across 8 bases. Unmatched junction bases numbered 3, after V lost 6 bases and J lost 0 bases. Germline V gives CDR1 MNHEY, CDR2 SMNVEV (reference sequence). This CDR3 comprises 15 residues. The CDR3 sequence: CASSSGGANTGELFF. The CDR3 bases are TGTGCCAGCAGCTCAGGGGGCGCGAACACCGGGGAGCTGTTTTTT.

This clone has more than one count but fewer than ten. The chain is built from TRBV11-2 and TRBJ1-5; D not certain. Trimming took 1 base from V and 7 from J, leaving 8 bases between them. Germline V CDR1 and CDR2: SGHAT, FQNNGV. The CDR3 has 13 amino acids. The CDR3 here is CASSLGPQQPQHF. The CDR3 DNA reads as TGTGCCAGCAGCTTAGGGCCCCAACAGCCCCAGCATTTT. The variable domain in full, with the rest retrieved from reference TRBV11-2 and TRBJ1-5, is EAGVAQSPRYKIIEKRQSVAFWCNPISGHATLYWYQQILGQGPKLLIQFQNNGVVDDSQLPKDRFSAERLKGVDSTLKIQPAKLEDSAVYLCASSLGPQQPQHFGDGTRLSIL.